These T cell receptor beta chains were read from a single sample in a study of HIV-infected patients and healthy controls. TCRdb re-analysed the 5' RACE reads in MiXCR, keeping a single row per CDR3 protein. Of roughly 10,000 distinct CDR3 sequences in the sample, over 7.5% were seen once. Source material: blood. These receptors came from an adult in good health. Both conserved end residues are part of each CDR3. The D gene is left open where the match is weak. Where a row states a size, it is once, few, many or the class of an expanded clone; other rows omit it.

j_call | v_call | d_call | clone_size | cdr3_aa | cdr3_nt
TRBJ2-1 | TRBV2 | . | medium-sized | CASSEVAAPRNEQFF | TGTGCCAGCAGTGAAGTAGCGGCCCCACGCAATGAGCAGTTCTTC
TRBJ1-1 | TRBV5-1 | . | . | CASSLAGFLPNTEAFF | TGCGCCAGCAGCTTGGCAGGGTTTCTTCCGAACACTGAAGCTTTCTTT
TRBJ1-2 | TRBV19 | . | few | CASIPTALNYGYTF | TGTGCCAGTATTCCAACGGCTCTTAACTATGGCTACACCTTC
TRBJ2-3 | TRBV5-1 | . | many | CASSLGGRDTQYF | TGCGCCAGCAGCTTGGGGGGAAGGGATACGCAGTATTTT
TRBJ2-7 | TRBV7-2 | . | many | CASSLESGARHEQYF | TGTGCCAGCAGCTTAGAGTCGGGTGCGCGCCACGAGCAGTACTTC
TRBJ2-1 | TRBV7-9 | TRBD2 | . | CASSLLRAGGEQFF | TGTGCCAGCAGCTTACTCCGCGCGGGGGGGGAGCAGTTCTTC
TRBJ2-3 | TRBV27 | TRBD2 | . | CASSYQAGFTDTQYF | TGTGCCAGCAGTTATCAAGCGGGGTTCACAGATACGCAGTATTTT
TRBJ2-7 | TRBV12-3/TRBV12-4 | . | many | CASSPLGPYEQYF | TGTGCCAGCAGTCCCCTTGGTCCCTACGAGCAGTACTTC
TRBJ2-3 | TRBV10-3 | TRBD1 | medium-sized | CAISEGQDTDTQYF | TGTGCCATCAGTGAAGGACAGGACACAGATACGCAGTATTTT
TRBJ1-1 | TRBV10-3 | . | medium-sized | CAISESPAKGTEAFF | TGTGCCATCAGTGAGTCACCAGCCAAGGGGACTGAAGCTTTCTTT
TRBJ2-3 | TRBV28 | . | many | CASSPTATDTQYF | TGTGCCAGCAGCCCTACTGCCACAGATACGCAGTATTTT
TRBJ2-1 | TRBV28 | . | . | CASSSGARGEQFF | TGTGCCAGCAGCTCGGGAGCTCGCGGCGAGCAGTTCTTC
TRBJ2-7 | TRBV20-1 | TRBD2 | many | CSASSLAGSYEQYF | TGCAGTGCTAGTTCACTAGCGGGGAGCTACGAGCAGTACTTC
TRBJ2-7 | TRBV5-4 | TRBD1 | . | CASSRPGQGDEQYF | TGTGCCAGCAGCCGGCCGGGACAGGGGGACGAGCAGTACTTC
TRBJ2-1 | TRBV12-3/TRBV12-4 | TRBD2 | medium-sized | CASSKTTSSDEQFF | TGTGCCAGCAGTAAGACGACTAGCAGCGACGAGCAGTTCTTC
TRBJ1-1 | TRBV12-3/TRBV12-4 | . | few | CASSLISGEAFF | TGTGCCAGCAGTTTAATTTCTGGGGAAGCTTTCTTT
TRBJ1-5 | TRBV30 | . | many | CAWTSRESWQPQHF | TGTGCCTGGACTAGCAGGGAATCATGGCAGCCCCAGCATTTT
TRBJ2-1 | TRBV5-6 | . | many | CASRLDWSSYNEQFF | TGTGCCAGCAGACTGGACTGGAGCTCCTACAATGAGCAGTTCTTC
TRBJ2-7 | TRBV7-8 | . | medium-sized | CASSPRPGLLGHYEQYF | TGTGCCAGCAGCCCCCGGCCGGGTCTTCTCGGACACTACGAGCAGTACTTC
TRBJ2-3 | TRBV10-2 | TRBD1 | medium-sized | CATRDGTGFLGTQYF | TGCGCCACCCGAGACGGGACAGGGTTTCTGGGTACGCAGTATTTT
TRBJ2-3 | TRBV4-2 | . | many | CASSQDGGQGTDTQYF | TGTGCCAGCAGCCAAGATGGGGGGCAGGGCACAGATACGCAGTATTTT
TRBJ2-1 | TRBV4-3 | . | medium-sized | CASSELRGAHNEQFF | TGCGCCAGCAGCGAACTTCGGGGGGCCCACAATGAGCAGTTCTTC
TRBJ1-6 | TRBV5-1 | . | few | CASSLLGKGSPLHF | TGCGCCAGCAGCTTGCTAGGGAAGGGTTCACCCCTCCACTTT
TRBJ2-5 | TRBV12-3/TRBV12-4 | TRBD1 | many | CASSQSGTGTSGTQYF | TGTGCCAGCAGTCAATCCGGGACAGGGACTTCAGGGACCCAGTACTTC
TRBJ2-1 | TRBV28 | . | many | CASSLSQDSYNEQFF | TGTGCCAGCAGTTTAAGCCAAGACAGTTACAATGAGCAGTTCTTC
TRBJ2-3 | TRBV5-8 | . | . | CASSSSRDTQYF | TGTGCCAGCAGCTCCTCTCGAGATACGCAGTATTTT
TRBJ2-1 | TRBV2 | TRBD2 | medium-sized | CASVAGGFPYNEQFF | TGTGCCAGCGTGGCGGGGGGGTTTCCTTACAATGAGCAGTTCTTC
TRBJ2-7 | TRBV12-3/TRBV12-4 | TRBD1 | few | CASTRGTGYEQYF | TGTGCCAGCACCCGGGGGACAGGGTACGAGCAGTACTTC
TRBJ1-4 | TRBV27 | TRBD1 | many | CASSHDRVEEKLFF | TGTGCCAGCAGCCACGACAGGGTTGAAGAAAAACTGTTTTTT
TRBJ1-1 | TRBV7-9 | . | medium-sized | CASIWGMNTEAFF | TGTGCCAGCATTTGGGGGATGAACACTGAAGCTTTCTTT
TRBJ1-5 | TRBV19 | . | . | CASSIGPSGSQPQHF | TGTGCCAGTAGTATAGGACCCAGTGGGAGTCAGCCCCAGCATTTT
TRBJ1-4 | TRBV6-5 | . | . | CASKTDTTNEKLFF | TGTGCCAGTAAGACAGACACAACTAATGAAAAACTGTTTTTT
TRBJ2-7 | TRBV6-5 | . | medium-sized | CASSSGIRYEQYF | TGTGCCAGCAGTTCGGGGATAAGGTACGAGCAGTACTTC
TRBJ2-1 | TRBV30 | . | . | CAWRGIGEQFF | TGTGCCTGGAGGGGGATCGGTGAGCAGTTCTTC
TRBJ2-1 | TRBV2 | . | medium-sized | CASLSQFVSGLAYNEQFF | TGTGCCAGTCTGTCCCAGTTCGTAAGCGGGCTGGCCTACAATGAGCAGTTCTTC
TRBJ2-7 | TRBV28 | TRBD1 | medium-sized | CASSSPGTGRSSYEQYF | TGTGCCAGCAGTTCACCCGGGACAGGGAGGAGCTCCTACGAGCAGTACTTC
TRBJ1-2 | TRBV3-1 | . | medium-sized | CASSQGQAIGGYTF | TGTGCCAGCAGCCAAGGGCAGGCGATAGGGGGCTACACCTTC
TRBJ2-1 | TRBV19 | . | few | CASSRGGGPHNEQFF | TGTGCCAGTAGTAGGGGAGGAGGACCCCACAATGAGCAGTTCTTC
TRBJ1-2 | TRBV5-1 | . | few | CASSLGSGSTYGYTF | TGCGCCAGCAGCTTGGGTTCGGGCAGCACCTATGGCTACACCTTC
TRBJ2-1 | TRBV5-6 | . | medium-sized | CASSFSSPNEQFF | TGTGCCAGCAGCTTTAGCTCACCCAATGAGCAGTTCTTC
TRBJ2-7 | TRBV20-1 | . | . | CSAIRALGEQYF | TGCAGTGCTATCAGGGCCTTAGGGGAGCAGTACTTC
TRBJ2-7 | TRBV27 | . | . | CASSLSGSPYEQYF | TGTGCCAGCAGTTTATCCGGCAGTCCCTACGAGCAGTACTTC
TRBJ2-7 | TRBV28 | TRBD2 | medium-sized | CASSLTGGGPHEQYF | TGTGCCAGCAGTTTAACGGGCGGGGGGCCCCACGAGCAGTACTTC